This T cell receptor beta chain was captured by sequencing in a study of regulatory T cells in long-lasting Graves disease. According to the study, TCR beta libraries were built with iRepertoire HTBI primers and CDR3-region Arm-PCR. Each CDR3 protein is one row after TCRdb ran MiXCR on the multiplex PCR reads. The sample lists 370,000 or so distinct CDR3 sequences; 15% to 20% were seen once. CDR1 is SGHRS and CDR2 is YFSETQ in the germline V gene. The ends lost 4 bases at V and 5 bases at J; junction bases unmatched: 17. The CDR3 runs 18 residues. The sample's time point: newly diagnosed GD, antithyroid drugs for less than 3 months. Following extraction of RNA from PBMCs, that RNA was used to make the TCR library. There are many counts of this clonotype. These data were likewise used in another study, on T cells in Graves' hyperthyroidism and ophthalmopathy.

The chain uses TRBV5-1 and TRBJ2-1; 8 bases line up with TRBD2. Here the sequenced sample was peripheral blood mononuclear cells (PBMCs), taken at new diagnosis, from a patient treated with antithyroid drugs. This clonotype was sampled from a woman between 18 and 30 years old with Graves disease. The CDR3 protein is CASSHQAGAIRSDNEQFF. CDR3 in DNA: TGCGCCAGCAGCCACCAAGCGGGAGCGATTAGGAGCGACAATGAGCAGTTCTTC.